This entry lists 19 T cell receptor beta chains sequenced from one sample in a study of vaccination and CD4 T cells after COVID-19. The study sequenced cultured CD4+ T cell DNA using the Oncomine TCR Beta short-read assay. TCRdb used MiXCR to reprocess the PCR reads, holding one entry per CDR3 protein. This repertoire shows about 20,000 distinct CDR3 sequences, about 50% found once; its top ten account for 6.5%. Sample treatment: roughly 11-day PBMC culture with coronavirus spike peptide pools or control peptides (ViraFEST assay). Antigen specificity for these receptors is unknown. Sequencing was carried out using CD4+ T cells from blood, cultured in vitro. The receptors stem from a human donor who had recovered from COVID-19.

This clonotype was counted between two and nine times. The genes are TRBV7-9 and TRBJ2-7; 11 bases match TRBD1. Germline V gene lookup returns CDR1 SEHNR and CDR2 FQNEAQ (reference sequence). CDR3 length: 16 residues. The trim removed 3 bases at V and 0 bases at J, leaving 4 bases unmatched. CDR3 in amino acids: CASSLGTGGFSYEQYF. CDR3 DNA: TGTGCCAGCAGCTTGGGGACAGGGGGTTTCTCCTACGAGCAGTACTTC.

The chain links TRBV6-1 to TRBJ1-5, with no clear D. CDR1 MNHNS and CDR2 SASEGT come from the germline V gene. This CDR3 is built from 15 residues. Trimming removed 8 bases from V and 1 base from J, with 15 bases in between. CDR3 in amino acids: CASAKGSPSNQPQHF. CDR3 in DNA: TGTGCCAGCGCGAAGGGTTCCCCGAGCAATCAGCCCCAGCATTTT.

This clonotype has a handful of counts. The chain carries TRBV7-8 and TRBJ2-1, with D tentatively TRBD1 (5 bases). The V and J ends lost 2 bases and 15 bases respectively, with 11 bases between them. This CDR3 is built from 11 residues. Looked up from germline, CDR1 is SGHVS and CDR2 is FQNEAQ. The CDR3 spells CASSLRGSMFF. In DNA form, the CDR3 reads TGTGCCAGCAGCTTAAGGGGTTCCATGTTCTTC.

The chain is built from TRBV11-3 and TRBJ2-1; 8 bases agree with TRBD2. Germline CDR1 reads SGHNT; CDR2 reads YENEEA. V gave up 3 bases and J gave up 8 bases; unmatched junction bases: 6. The CDR3 has 14 residues. The CDR3 here is CASSLDSGNYEQFF. As DNA, the CDR3 is TGTGCCAGCAGCTTGGATAGCGGGAACTATGAGCAGTTCTTC.

The V and J genes are TRBV6-2 or TRBV6-3 and TRBJ1-5, with 7 nucleotides matching TRBD1. Unmatched junction bases numbered 12, after V lost 6 bases and J lost 4 bases. Germline-derived CDR1 and CDR2 are MNHEY and SVGEGT. This CDR3 has 16 residues. This CDR3 reads CASSPQYRGGNQPQHF. CDR3 DNA: TGTGCCAGCAGCCCCCAATACAGGGGCGGGAATCAGCCCCAGCATTTT.

The V call is TRBV12-3 or TRBV12-4, the J call TRBJ1-5; D is unresolved. The CDR3 contains 13 residues. V lost 2 bases and J 6 bases, leaving 8 bases between the germline ends. The CDR3 coding sequence is TGTGCCAGCAGTTTAAATCTGCGTCAGCCCCAGCATTTT. Its translation is CASSLNLRQPQHF.

In the case of this clonotype: An end of the junction does not agree with germline; a read error may underlie this. This chain joins TRBV28 and TRBJ2-5; 7 nucleotides line up with TRBD1. There are 15 residues in the CDR3. The germline V gene encodes CDR1 MDHEN and CDR2 SYDVKM. The CDR3 sequence: CASSLAGTVQGTQYF. In DNA, the CDR3 is TGTGCCAGCAGTTTAGCCGGGACAGTGCAAGGGACCCAGTACTTC.

The gene calls are TRBV12-3 or TRBV12-4 and TRBJ1-2; 8 bases match TRBD1. V lost 3 bases and J lost 4; bases outside the gene matches: 4. This CDR3 comprises 14 residues. The DNA for the CDR3 is TGTGCCAGCAGTTTCCTTGACAGGGGCTATGGCTACACCTTC. Translated: CASSFLDRGYGYTF.

This clonotype came up a few times. The chain uses TRBV28 and TRBJ1-1; the D gene is possibly TRBD1 (5 bases). Germline lookup yields CDR1 MDHEN and CDR2 SYDVKM. With 5 bases removed from V and 3 bases from J, the gap between germline ends came to 7 bases. This CDR3 is 12 amino acids long. The CDR3 DNA follows: TGTGCCAGCAGTCTGACAGACACTGAAGCTTTCTTT. Translating gives CASSLTDTEAFF. Based on the CDR3 plus reference TRBV28 and TRBJ1-1, the full variable domain is DVKVTQSSRYLVKRTGEKVFLECVQDMDHENMFWYRQDPGLGLRLIYFSYDVKMKEKGDIPEGYSVSREKKERFSLILESASTNQTSMYLCASSLTDTEAFFGQGTRLTVV.

This clonotype turned up a few times. The chain has TRBV20-1 and TRBJ1-5, with a possible D match to TRBD1 (6 bases). Germline CDR1 DFQATT, CDR2 SNEGSKA (reference sequence). The CDR3 is 13 amino acids. V lost 1 base, J lost 3 bases, and 7 bases lay in between. Written as DNA, the CDR3 is TGCAGTGCTAGAGGGGACACCAATCAGCCCCAGCATTTT. Amino acids: CSARGDTNQPQHF.

The gene calls are TRBV6-1 and TRBJ1-5; 10 bases match TRBD1. J lost 7 bases, V lost 6 bases, and 6 bases had no gene match. Germline loops: CDR1 MNHNS, CDR2 SASEGT. The CDR3 has 14 amino acids. CDR3 bases: TGTGCCAGCAGGACAGGGGGCGCCGGACAGCCCCAGCATTTT. Encoded protein: CASRTGGAGQPQHF.

This clonotype was recorded a few times. The chain is built from TRBV6-1 and TRBJ2-1; weak D call: TRBD2 (7 bases). Germline-derived CDR1 and CDR2 are MNHNS and SASEGT. Trimming cost V 5 bases and J 10 bases, with 24 bases left between them. This CDR3 contains 16 residues. CDR3: CASSPRQAGDAGEQFF. Here the CDR3 DNA reads TGTGCCAGCAGTCCACGACAGGCGGGAGATGCGGGAGAGCAGTTCTTC.

CDR3 loop: CASSIPGGTDTQYF. The CDR3 DNA sequence: TGTGCCAGTAGTATTCCCGGTGGGACAGATACGCAGTATTTT. The chain uses TRBV19 and TRBJ2-3; no reliable D call. The germline V gene has CDR1 LNHDA and CDR2 SQIVND (reference sequence). V lost 3 bases and J lost 3, with 10 bases in between. The CDR3 has 14 residues.

The chain employs TRBV19 and TRBJ1-3; 8 bases map to TRBD1. This CDR3 is 16 amino acids long. J gave up 1 base and V 4 bases, and 6 bases lay outside the gene matches. The V gene's germline CDR1 is LNHDA and CDR2 SQIVND (reference sequence). The CDR3 region is CASSTGQGRSGNTIYF. Here the CDR3 DNA reads TGTGCCAGTAGTACTGGACAGGGCCGGTCTGGAAACACCATATATTTT.

The chain has TRBV6-1 and TRBJ2-2; no clear D. Trimming took off 7 bases at V and 1 base at J, with 16 bases between the two ends. CDR1 MNHNS and CDR2 SASEGT come from the germline V gene. The CDR3 runs 16 residues. The CDR3 sequence: CASKSSGARNTGELFF. DNA of the CDR3: TGTGCCAGCAAGTCATCAGGAGCCAGGAACACCGGGGAGCTGTTTTTT.

The V and J genes are TRBV18 and TRBJ2-7; D is undetermined. Germline V gives CDR1 KGHSH, CDR2 LQKENI. V was clipped by 2 bases and J by 7 bases, with 15 bases between them. The CDR3 runs to 14 residues. The CDR3 nucleotides read TGTGCCAGCTCACCAGATAGGAGAGTCTCAGAGCAGTACTTC. Translating it yields CASSPDRRVSEQYF. Supplemented by reference TRBV18 and TRBJ2-7, the full variable domain reads NAGVMQNPRHLVRRRGQEARLRCSPMKGHSHVYWYRQLPEEGLKFMVYLQKENIIDESGMPKERFSAEFPKEGPSILRIQQVVRGDSAAYFCASSPDRRVSEQYFGPGTRLTVT.

V and J are TRBV27 and TRBJ2-3; 8 bases are a match to TRBD1. V shed 3 bases, J shed 0 bases, and the junction held 8 bases outside the gene matches. There are 17 residues in the CDR3. Looked up from germline, CDR1 is MNHEY and CDR2 is SMNVEV (reference sequence). The CDR3 nucleotides read TGTGCCAGCAGTTTCTGGGACAGGCCCTCTAGCACAGATACGCAGTATTTT. Translating it yields CASSFWDRPSSTDTQYF.

The chain combines TRBV19 with TRBJ1-5, with TRBD1 as a possible D gene (5 bases). Between the trimmed V and J ends, which lost 2 bases and 15 bases, there was a span of 14 bases. The CDR3 consists of 12 residues. CDR1 LNHDA and CDR2 SQIVND come from the germline V gene (reference sequence). CDR3 residues: CASSIQGEVRHF. For the CDR3, the DNA is TGTGCCAGTAGTATACAAGGGGAGGTCAGGCATTTT. Full variable domain (remainder filled in from reference TRBV19 and TRBJ1-5): DGGITQSPKYLFRKEGQNVTLSCEQNLNHDAMYWYRQDPGQGLRLIYYSQIVNDFQKGDIAEGYSVSREKKESFPLTVTSAQKNPTAFYLCASSIQGEVRHFGDGTRLSIL.

The chain couples TRBV30 to TRBJ1-2; 7 bases map to TRBD1. The V segment lost 2 bases and the J segment 8 bases; nucleotides outside the gene matches: 8. Germline values: CDR1 GTSNPN, CDR2 SVGIG (reference sequence). CDR3 size: 13 residues. Here the CDR3 reads CAWSRSGGRGYTF. CDR3 DNA: TGTGCCTGGAGTAGGTCAGGGGGTAGAGGCTACACCTTC.